The clone carrying this T cell receptor beta chain has a count of ten or more. Its antigen remains unknown. Construction of TCR beta libraries was performed using quantitative 5'-RACE with molecular barcodes. Each CDR3 protein is one row after TCRdb ran MiXCR on the 5' RACE reads. The sample has about 150,000 distinct CDR3 sequences, more than 9.5% seen once; the top ten hold about 4%. The entry originates in a study of CD8 T cells in ankylosing spondylitis. Study results and caveats: Existing reports had already noted some motif variants in reactive arthritis synovial fluid and blood.

Sequenced sample: blood, either unsorted or a sorted T cell fraction (not recorded which). This clonotype was obtained from a female donor with ankylosing spondylitis or in good health (not recorded which).

CDR3 in DNA: TGTGCCAGTAGTATAGATCCTGGACAGAGAGCCACAGATACGCAGTATTTT. Translated, it gives CASSIDPGQRATDTQYF. The genes are TRBV19 and TRBJ2-3, with D maybe TRBD1 (6 bases). The CDR3 length is 17 residues. V was trimmed by 0 bases and J by 2 bases, leaving 15 bases between them. The germline V gene has CDR1 LNHDA and CDR2 SQIVND (reference sequence).